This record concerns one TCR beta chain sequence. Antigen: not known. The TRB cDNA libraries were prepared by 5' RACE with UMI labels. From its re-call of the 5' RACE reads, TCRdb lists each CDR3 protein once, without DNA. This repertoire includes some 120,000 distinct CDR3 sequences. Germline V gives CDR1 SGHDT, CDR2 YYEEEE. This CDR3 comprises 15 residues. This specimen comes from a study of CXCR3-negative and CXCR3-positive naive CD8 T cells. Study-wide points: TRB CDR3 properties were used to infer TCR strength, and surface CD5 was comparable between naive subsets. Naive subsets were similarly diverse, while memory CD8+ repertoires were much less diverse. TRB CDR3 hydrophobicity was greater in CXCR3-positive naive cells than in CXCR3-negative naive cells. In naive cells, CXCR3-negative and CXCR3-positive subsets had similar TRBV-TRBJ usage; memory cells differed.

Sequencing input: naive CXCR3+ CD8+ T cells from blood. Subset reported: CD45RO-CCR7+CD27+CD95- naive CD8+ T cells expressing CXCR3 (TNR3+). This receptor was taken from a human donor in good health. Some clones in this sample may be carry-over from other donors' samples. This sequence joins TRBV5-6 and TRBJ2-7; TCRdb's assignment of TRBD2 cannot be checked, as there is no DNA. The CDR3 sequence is CASSLVRAIVFEQYF. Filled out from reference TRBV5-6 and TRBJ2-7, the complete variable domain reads DAGVTQSPTHLIKTRGQQVTLRCSPKSGHDTVSWYQQALGQGPQFIFQYYEEEERQRGNFPDRFSGHQFPNYSSELNVNALLLGDSALYLCASSLVRAIVFEQYFGPGTRLTVT.